Below are 28 T cell receptor beta chains sequenced from a single sample in a study of blood T cells in healthy people across ages. With a J-beta primer mix and a sample-barcoded 5' primer, a second PCR ran about 6 to 11 cycles. TCRdb re-called the 5' RACE reads through MiXCR, storing one row per CDR3 protein. Of 380,000 or so distinct CDR3 sequences in the sample, 50% to 60% were seen once. The specimen was blood. Receptors were obtained from a man between 60 and 75 years old in good health.

The chain carries TRBV12-3 or TRBV12-4 and TRBJ2-7; maybe TRBD2 (5 bases). The CDR3 covers 12 residues. V was trimmed by 5 bases and J by 7 bases, leaving 12 bases between them. Here the CDR3 reads CASSRNSGEQYF. The CDR3 DNA sequence: TGTGCCAGCAGTCGGAACAGCGGTGAGCAGTACTTC.

This clonotype is labeled hyperexpanded. This chain uses TRBV7-9 with TRBJ2-7; 8 bases line up with TRBD1. Germline V CDR1 and CDR2: SEHNR, FQNEAQ (reference sequence). The CDR3 is made up of 16 amino acids. V was pared by 5 bases and J by 3 bases, with 12 bases of the junction left unmatched. The CDR3 DNA follows: TGTGCCAGCAGCCGAGGGGACAGGCTTTTTTACTACGAGCAGTACTTC. Its translation: CASSRGDRLFYYEQYF.

The V gene is TRBV5-1, the J gene TRBJ2-6, with 8 bases fitting TRBD1. Trimming cost V 4 bases and J 0 bases; bases outside gene matches: 12. CDR3 length: 19 residues. CDR1 and CDR2 (germline): SGHRS, YFSETQ. CDR3 nucleotides: TGCGCCAGCAGCCCGGGTATGACAGGGGCCCGCTCTGGGGCCAACGTCCTGACTTTC. This translates into CASSPGMTGARSGANVLTF.

The chain recombines TRBV3-1 with TRBJ2-7, with 7 bases that match TRBD2. The CDR3 has 14 residues. CDR1 is LGHDT and CDR2 is YNNKEL in the germline V gene (reference sequence). V lost 0 bases, J lost 6 bases, and 5 bases stayed unmatched. The CDR3 coding sequence is TGTGCCAGCAGCCAAGAGGGAGGGGTAGGCGAGCAGTACTTC. Translation gives CASSQEGGVGEQYF.

V is TRBV6-2 or TRBV6-3 and J is TRBJ2-7, with 11 bases aligning to TRBD2. The junction had 9 bases not matched to a gene; V was cut back by 2 bases and J by 3 bases. The length of the CDR3 is 17 residues. Germline loops: CDR1 MNHEY, CDR2 SVGEGT. The CDR3 sequence: CASSYIPGLAAIYEQYF. Written as DNA, the CDR3 is TGTGCCAGCAGTTACATACCGGGACTAGCGGCAATCTACGAGCAGTACTTC.

This clonotype was detected many times. The V and J genes are TRBV7-2 and TRBJ2-7; 12 bases line up with TRBD2. Germline V gene sequence: CDR1 SGHTA, CDR2 FQGNSA. J gave up 0 bases and V 5 bases, and 5 bases lay outside the gene matches. The CDR3 sequence is 16 residues long. The CDR3 protein is CASSPSGGVSSYEQYF. Here the CDR3 DNA reads TGTGCCAGCAGCCCTAGCGGGGGGGTAAGCTCCTACGAGCAGTACTTC. Looking up the rest from reference TRBV7-2 and TRBJ2-7 gives the full variable domain: GAGVSQSPSNKVTEKGKDVELRCDPISGHTALYWYRQSLGQGLEFLIYFQGNSAPDKSGLPSDRFSAERTGGSVSTLTIQRTQQEDSAVYLCASSPSGGVSSYEQYFGPGTRLTVT.

This clonotype was picked up a small number of times. This chain links TRBV20-1 with TRBJ2-7; a weak D match, TRBD2 (7 bases). V lost 4 bases to trimming and J lost 5 bases, with 12 bases between them. This CDR3 contains 12 residues. Germline CDR1 and CDR2: DFQATT and SNEGSKA (reference sequence). DNA for the CDR3: TGCAGTGCTAACGGGGGGCCCAACGAGCAGTACTTC. Protein product: CSANGGPNEQYF.

This chain connects TRBV12-3 or TRBV12-4 to TRBJ1-1; 8 bases match TRBD1. With V trimmed by 6 bases and J by 11 bases, 8 bases remained unmatched. The CDR3 runs 12 residues. The CDR3 protein is CASRQGEGRAFF. CDR3 sequence (DNA): TGTGCCAGCAGACAGGGGGAGGGTCGGGCTTTCTTT.

A few counts support this clonotype. This chain links TRBV7-2 with TRBJ2-2; the D is unclear. Germline V gives CDR1 SGHTA, CDR2 FQGNSA. The CDR3 has 14 amino acids. V dropped 5 bases and J dropped 4 bases, with 11 bases sitting between them. The CDR3 region is CASSPPASTGELFF. The CDR3 DNA reads as TGTGCCAGCAGCCCCCCGGCGAGCACCGGGGAGCTGTTTTTT.

The sample holds one count of this clonotype. The V call is TRBV5-1, the J call TRBJ1-4; D not resolved. Trimming left V 5 bases short and J 0 bases short, with 14 bases between. The CDR3 length is 16 residues. Germline-derived CDR1 and CDR2 are SGHRS and YFSETQ. The CDR3 DNA sequence: TGCGCCAGCAGAGACCGGGGTGATACAACTAATGAAAAACTGTTTTTT. Protein sequence: CASRDRGDTTNEKLFF.

This clonotype was seen more than once but under ten times. The chain has TRBV20-1 and TRBJ2-3; the D is unclear. V shed 5 bases and J shed 5 bases, with 17 bases lying between them. The germline V gene has CDR1 DFQATT and CDR2 SNEGSKA (reference sequence). The CDR3 is 14 residues long. The CDR3 DNA is TGCAGTGCTCCGACTGGTCCCGCTGGAGATACGCAGTATTTT. Translated: CSAPTGPAGDTQYF.

The genes are TRBV27 and TRBJ2-7; D might be TRBD2 (6 bases). Germline CDR1 is MNHEY and CDR2 is SMNVEV (reference sequence). V lost 8 bases and J 1 base, leaving 12 bases between the germline ends. The CDR3 covers 13 residues. The CDR3 here is CASGSSASYEQYF. CDR3 nucleotide sequence: TGTGCCAGCGGATCTAGCGCTTCCTACGAGCAGTACTTC.

The rearrangement joins TRBV25-1 to TRBJ1-1, with D unresolved. Trimming left V 4 bases short and J 6 bases short, with 3 bases between. This CDR3 contains 10 residues. Germline V gene data show CDR1 as MGHDK and CDR2 as SYGVNS. CDR3 sequence reads: CASSVAEAFF. The CDR3 nucleotides are TGTGCCAGCAGTGTTGCTGAAGCTTTCTTT.

The gene calls are TRBV6-1 and TRBJ2-2, with D maybe TRBD1 (6 bases). The CDR3 loop spans 14 amino acids. V lost 7 bases and J 1 base, leaving 10 bases between the germline ends. CDR1 and CDR2 (germline): MNHNS, SASEGT. CDR3 protein: CASNEQGNTGELFF. The CDR3 DNA follows: TGTGCCAGCAACGAACAGGGGAACACCGGGGAGCTGTTTTTT.

The chain joins TRBV5-1 to TRBJ2-5; D tentatively reads TRBD1 or TRBD2 (6 bases each). The tail of the sequence fits TRBJ2-7 better, so the J call may be wrong. CDR3 length: 14 amino acids. Germline CDR1 SGHRS, CDR2 YFSETQ. The CDR3 nucleotides are TGCGCCAGCAGCTTGGTTAGGGGGGCGTACGAGCAGTACTTC. Protein sequence: CASSLVRGAYEQYF.

The rearrangement joins TRBV28 to TRBJ2-7, with TRBD1 matching 8 bases. V was clipped by 6 bases and J by 5 bases; unmatched bases: 15. This CDR3 comprises 16 residues. From germline, CDR1 is MDHEN and CDR2 SYDVKM. The DNA of the CDR3 is TGTGCCAGCAGCCCACCCATCCAGGGGGCAGTAGACGAGCAGTACTTC. Its protein is CASSPPIQGAVDEQYF.

This chain joins TRBV7-8 and TRBJ2-7, with TRBD2 as a possible D gene (6 bases). CDR3 length equals 15 residues. V was trimmed by 4 bases and J by 0 bases, leaving 13 bases between them. In germline, CDR1 is SGHVS, CDR2 FQNEAQ. CDR3 sequence reads: CASSSPEGFSYEQYF. The CDR3 coding sequence is TGTGCCAGCAGCTCCCCGGAGGGTTTCTCCTACGAGCAGTACTTC.

The chain has TRBV4-2 and TRBJ2-2; D may be TRBD2 (6 bases). V lost 4 bases to trimming and J lost 4 bases, with 10 bases between them. Germline CDR1 reads LGHNA; CDR2 reads YNFKEQ. The CDR3 loop spans 14 amino acids. The CDR3 here is CASSRGGTTGELFF. CDR3 nucleotides: TGTGCCAGCAGCCGGGGCGGGACCACCGGGGAGCTGTTTTTT.

DNA for the CDR3: TGTGCCAGCAGAGACTTTAACTCCTACGAGCAGTACTTC. Translated: CASRDFNSYEQYF. The gene calls are TRBV6-6 and TRBJ2-7; D unresolved. Germline V gives CDR1 MNHNY, CDR2 SVGAGI (reference sequence). The length of the CDR3 is 13 residues. The V gene lost 6 bases and the J gene lost 0 bases, with 9 bases spanning the gap.

V gene TRBV11-2 combines with J gene TRBJ2-3; D unresolved. V lost 5 bases and J 4 bases, leaving 16 bases between the germline ends. Germline assignment: CDR1 SGHAT and CDR2 FQNNGV. This CDR3 region has 15 residues. The CDR3 reads CASSPPAPTSDTQYF. The CDR3 DNA is TGTGCCAGCAGCCCCCCGGCCCCCACATCAGATACGCAGTATTTT. The variable domain in full, completed from reference TRBV11-2 and TRBJ2-3, reads EAGVAQSPRYKIIEKRQSVAFWCNPISGHATLYWYQQILGQGPKLLIQFQNNGVVDDSQLPKDRFSAERLKGVDSTLKIQPAKLEDSAVYLCASSPPAPTSDTQYFGPGTRLTVL.

The CDR3 reads CASSYTGGNGETQYF. DNA for the CDR3: TGTGCCAGCAGCTACACAGGGGGGAACGGAGAGACCCAGTACTTC. The chain links TRBV5-5 to TRBJ2-5; 8 bases are a match to TRBD1. The CDR3 totals 15 residues. Germline loops: CDR1 SGHKS, CDR2 YYEKEE (reference sequence). V was clipped by 3 bases and J by 4 bases; unmatched bases: 8. Supplemented by reference TRBV5-5 and TRBJ2-5, the full variable domain reads DAGVTQSPTHLIKTRGQQVTLRCSPISGHKSVSWYQQVLGQGPQFIFQYYEKEERGRGNFPDRFSARQFPNYSSELNVNALLLGDSALYLCASSYTGGNGETQYFGPGTRLLVL.

J is TRBJ1-6 and V is TRBV28; no reliable D call. V lost 3 bases, J lost 6 bases, and 9 bases lay in between. Germline-derived CDR1 and CDR2 are MDHEN and SYDVKM. The CDR3 length is 14 residues. The DNA for the CDR3 is TGTGCCAGCAGTTTTGGATTGGGTAATTCACCCCTCCACTTT. Translation: CASSFGLGNSPLHF.

This chain connects TRBV6-2 or TRBV6-3 to TRBJ2-1; no reliable D call. Germline assignment: CDR1 MNHEY and CDR2 SVGEGT. Trimming removed 5 bases from V and 3 bases from J, with 11 bases in between. This CDR3 comprises 14 residues. The CDR3 region has the DNA TGTGCCAGCAGTGACAAGGATATCTACAATGAGCAGTTCTTC. Translation gives CASSDKDIYNEQFF.

The chain uses TRBV29-1 and TRBJ2-1, with TRBD1 matching over 9 bases. CDR1 is SQVTM, CDR2 ANQGSEA, per germline. V was clipped by 3 bases and J by 6 bases; unmatched bases: 6. This CDR3 has 14 residues. CDR3 sequence: CSVDLGQGFNEQFF. The CDR3 DNA follows: TGCAGCGTTGACTTGGGACAGGGCTTCAATGAGCAGTTCTTC.

This chain joins TRBV29-1 and TRBJ2-2; 7 bases align to TRBD2. The trim removed 2 bases at V and 5 bases at J, leaving 8 bases unmatched. CDR1 SQVTM and CDR2 ANQGSEA come from the germline V gene. This CDR3 has 15 residues. CDR3: CSVELAEMVTGELFF. The CDR3 DNA reads TGCAGCGTTGAACTAGCGGAGATGGTAACCGGGGAGCTGTTTTTT.

The gene calls are TRBV2 and TRBJ1-1; D might be TRBD1 (5 bases). The CDR3 covers 15 residues. The germline V and J ends were trimmed by 6 bases and 1 base, with 15 bases remaining between them. The germline V gene has CDR1 SNHLY and CDR2 FYNNEI. CDR3 nucleotide sequence: TGTGCCAGCAGCCAAAGCGGGACCGGGAACACTGAAGCTTTCTTT. Protein: CASSQSGTGNTEAFF.

This clonotype turned up a few times. The genes are TRBV3-1 and TRBJ2-7; possible D gene TRBD1, 5 bases. V was pared by 2 bases and J by 7 bases, with 12 bases between. The CDR3 has 13 amino acids. CDR1 and CDR2 (germline): LGHDT, YNNKEL (reference sequence). The CDR3: CASSQSTAFEQYF. CDR3 nucleotides: TGTGCCAGCAGCCAATCGACAGCCTTTGAGCAGTACTTC.

CDR3 coding DNA: TGTGCCAGCAGCGACAGGGGTCCCCCTTGGGGCTACACCTTC. Residues: CASSDRGPPWGYTF. The chain employs TRBV7-2 and TRBJ1-2; 8 bases agree with TRBD1. The CDR3 length is 14 residues. V dropped 5 bases and J dropped 8; count of bases not matched to a gene: 10. CDR1 SGHTA and CDR2 FQGNSA come from the germline V gene.